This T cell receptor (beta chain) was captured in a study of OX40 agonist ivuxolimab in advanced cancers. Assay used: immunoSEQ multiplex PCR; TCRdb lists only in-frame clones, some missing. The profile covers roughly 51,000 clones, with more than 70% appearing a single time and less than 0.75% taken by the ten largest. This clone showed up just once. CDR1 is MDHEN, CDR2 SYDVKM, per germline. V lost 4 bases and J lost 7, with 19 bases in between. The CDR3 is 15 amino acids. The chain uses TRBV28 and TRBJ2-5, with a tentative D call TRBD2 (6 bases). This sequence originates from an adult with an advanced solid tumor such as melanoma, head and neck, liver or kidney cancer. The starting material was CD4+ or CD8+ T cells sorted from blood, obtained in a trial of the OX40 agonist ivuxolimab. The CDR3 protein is CASSSETRPPRTQYF. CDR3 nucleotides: TGTGCCAGCAGTTCGGAGACTAGGCCCCCCAGGACCCAGTACTTC.